This T cell receptor beta chain was recovered during a study of shared clonotypes between healthy human individuals. Clones were sequenced by immunoSEQ multiplex PCR, and TCRdb holds only the in-frame ones, with some missing. The sample lists 2 million to 2.5 million clones, under 95% occurring once. The naive CD8 subset, CD45RO-negative cells positively selected for CCR7, excluded terminally differentiated effector memory CD45RA+ cells. With V trimmed by 1 base and J by 7 bases, 10 bases remained unmatched. Germline V gene data show CDR1 as WNHNN and CDR2 as SYGVQD (reference sequence). CDR3 size: 16 residues.

Sequenced input: naive CD8+ T cells from PBMCs. The V and J genes are TRBV10-1 and TRBJ2-1; TRBD1 matches 7 bases. The source of this sequence is a man in his late teens or twenties in good health. Some clones in this sample may be carry-over from other donors' samples. The CDR3 here is CASSEYRGPPSNEQFF. DNA of the CDR3: TGCGCCAGCAGTGAGTATAGGGGGCCCCCCTCGAATGAGCAGTTCTTC.